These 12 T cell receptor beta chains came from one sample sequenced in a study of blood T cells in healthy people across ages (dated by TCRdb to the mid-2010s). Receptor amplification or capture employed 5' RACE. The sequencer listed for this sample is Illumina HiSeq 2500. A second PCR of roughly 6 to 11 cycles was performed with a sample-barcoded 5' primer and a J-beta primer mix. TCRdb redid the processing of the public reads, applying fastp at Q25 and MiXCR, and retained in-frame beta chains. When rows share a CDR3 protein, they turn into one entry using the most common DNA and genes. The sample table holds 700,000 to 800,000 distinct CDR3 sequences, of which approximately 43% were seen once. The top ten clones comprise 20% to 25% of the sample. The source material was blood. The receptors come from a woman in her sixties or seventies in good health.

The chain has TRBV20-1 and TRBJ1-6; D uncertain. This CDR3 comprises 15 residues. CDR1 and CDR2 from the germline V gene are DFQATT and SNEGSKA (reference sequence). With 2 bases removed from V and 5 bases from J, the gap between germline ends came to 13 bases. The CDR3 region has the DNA TGCAGTGCTAGATGGAGGGCAATGAATAATTCACCCCTCCACTTT. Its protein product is CSARWRAMNNSPLHF.

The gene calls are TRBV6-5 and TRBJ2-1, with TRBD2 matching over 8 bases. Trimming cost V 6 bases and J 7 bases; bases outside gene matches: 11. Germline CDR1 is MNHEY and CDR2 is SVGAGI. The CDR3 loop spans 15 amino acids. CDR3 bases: TGTGCCAGCAGGGGGCGGGGGGCCCCTAGGAATGAGCAGTTCTTC. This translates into CASRGRGAPRNEQFF.

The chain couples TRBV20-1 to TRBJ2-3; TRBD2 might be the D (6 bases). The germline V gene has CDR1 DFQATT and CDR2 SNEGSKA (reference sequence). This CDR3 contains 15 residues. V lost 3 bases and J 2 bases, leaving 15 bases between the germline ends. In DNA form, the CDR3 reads TGCAGTGCTAGTGACCGGGCTAGCGTCACAGATACGCAGTATTTT. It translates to CSASDRASVTDTQYF.

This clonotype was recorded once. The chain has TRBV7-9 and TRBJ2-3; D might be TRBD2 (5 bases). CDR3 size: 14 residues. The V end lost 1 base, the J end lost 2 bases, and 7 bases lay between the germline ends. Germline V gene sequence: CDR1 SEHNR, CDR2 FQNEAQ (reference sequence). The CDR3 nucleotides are TGTGCCAGCAGCTTAGACGGGGACACAGATACGCAGTATTTT. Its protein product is CASSLDGDTDTQYF.

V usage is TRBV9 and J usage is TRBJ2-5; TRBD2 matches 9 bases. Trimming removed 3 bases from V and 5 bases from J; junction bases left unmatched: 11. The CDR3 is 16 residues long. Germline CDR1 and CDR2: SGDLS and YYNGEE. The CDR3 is CASSEDSGSRGETQYF. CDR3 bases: TGTGCCAGCAGCGAGGATAGCGGGAGCCGCGGGGAGACCCAGTACTTC.

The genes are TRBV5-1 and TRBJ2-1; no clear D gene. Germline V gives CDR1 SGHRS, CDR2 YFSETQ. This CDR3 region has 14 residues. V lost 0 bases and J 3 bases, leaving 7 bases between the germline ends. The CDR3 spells CASSLALFYNEQFF. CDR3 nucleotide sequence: TGCGCCAGCAGCTTGGCCCTCTTCTACAATGAGCAGTTCTTC.

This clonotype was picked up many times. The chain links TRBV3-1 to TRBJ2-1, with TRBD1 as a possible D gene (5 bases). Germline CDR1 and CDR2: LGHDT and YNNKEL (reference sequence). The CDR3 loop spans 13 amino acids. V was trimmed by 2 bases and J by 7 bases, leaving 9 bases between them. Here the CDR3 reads CASSQRGRNEQFF. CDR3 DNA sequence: TGTGCCAGCAGCCAAAGGGGTAGGAATGAGCAGTTCTTC.

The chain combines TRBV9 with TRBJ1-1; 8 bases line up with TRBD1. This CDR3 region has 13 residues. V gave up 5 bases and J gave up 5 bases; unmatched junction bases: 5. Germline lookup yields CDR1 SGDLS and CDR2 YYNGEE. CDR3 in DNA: TGTGCCAGCAGTTACAGGGGGAGGACTGAAGCTTTCTTT. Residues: CASSYRGRTEAFF.

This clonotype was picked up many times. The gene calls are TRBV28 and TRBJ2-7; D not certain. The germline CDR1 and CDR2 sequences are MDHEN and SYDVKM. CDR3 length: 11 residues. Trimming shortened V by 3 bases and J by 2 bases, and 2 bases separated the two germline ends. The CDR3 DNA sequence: TGTGCCAGCAGTTTTACCTACGAGCAGTACTTC. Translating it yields CASSFTYEQYF. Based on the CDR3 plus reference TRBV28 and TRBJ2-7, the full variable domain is DVKVTQSSRYLVKRTGEKVFLECVQDMDHENMFWYRQDPGLGLRLIYFSYDVKMKEKGDIPEGYSVSREKKERFSLILESASTNQTSMYLCASSFTYEQYFGPGTRLTVT.

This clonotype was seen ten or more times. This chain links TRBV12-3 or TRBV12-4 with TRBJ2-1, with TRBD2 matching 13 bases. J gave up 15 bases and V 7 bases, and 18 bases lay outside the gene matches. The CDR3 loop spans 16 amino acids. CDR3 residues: CASTTEWGLAGWKLFF. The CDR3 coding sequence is TGTGCCAGCACCACGGAATGGGGACTAGCGGGGTGGAAGTTGTTCTTC.

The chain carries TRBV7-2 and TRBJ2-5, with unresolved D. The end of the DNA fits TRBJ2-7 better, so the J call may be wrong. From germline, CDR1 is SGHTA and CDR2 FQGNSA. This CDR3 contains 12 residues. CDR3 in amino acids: CASSLNGLEQYF. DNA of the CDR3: TGTGCCAGCAGCTTGAACGGGCTCGAGCAGTACTTC.

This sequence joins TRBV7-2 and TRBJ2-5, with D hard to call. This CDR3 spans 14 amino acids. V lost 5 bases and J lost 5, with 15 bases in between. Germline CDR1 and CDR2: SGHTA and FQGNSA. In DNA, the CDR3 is TGTGCCAGCAGCCCGGGTTGGGGTGGGGAGACCCAGTACTTC. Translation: CASSPGWGGETQYF.